Listed below are T cell receptor beta chains from one sample, sequenced in a study of T-cell memory formation after mild COVID-19. TCRdb reanalysed the 5' RACE reads using MiXCR and keeps one entry per CDR3 protein. The sample has roughly 120,000 distinct CDR3 sequences; about a fifth are singletons. The sample taken for sequencing was PBMCs or a T cell subset sorted from them (not recorded which). These receptors were obtained from a man between 18 and 29 years old who had mild COVID-19 (a few samples of this study predate the infection). Cell type and time point are not known. Both conserved end residues are part of each CDR3. The D gene is left open where the match is weak. For some rows the clone size is stated as once, few or many, or as a class when expanded; others skip it.

V gene	clone size	D gene	J gene	CDR3 DNA	CDR3 protein
TRBV4-3	few	.	TRBJ1-4	TGCGCCAGCAGCCCCCTCCCGGGTCGGACTAATGAAAAACTGTTTTTT	CASSPLPGRTNEKLFF
TRBV7-9	few	TRBD2	TRBJ2-1	TGTGCCAGCAGCCACCCGTCACTAGCGGGGATCAATGAGCAGTTCTTC	CASSHPSLAGINEQFF
TRBV20-1	few	TRBD1	TRBJ2-1	TGCAGTGCTAGATTGCCCGCCGGGACAGGGGGCTCTGAGCAGTTCTTC	CSARLPAGTGGSEQFF
TRBV4-1	few	.	TRBJ1-1	TGCGCCAGCAGCCAAGAAGGGACCCGAGGGTATGAAGCTTTCTTT	CASSQEGTRGYEAFF
TRBV7-9	few	.	TRBJ2-1	TGTGCCAGCATACACACTTTGATGGGTATTGAGCAGTTCTTC	CASIHTLMGIEQFF
TRBV9	.	.	TRBJ1-2	TGTGCCAGCAGCGTAGCCGGCAGGTCAGACTATGGCTACACCTTC	CASSVAGRSDYGYTF
TRBV4-1	few	.	TRBJ2-1	TGCGCCAGCAGCCCACCGGGCTTTTTCAATGAGCAGTTCTTC	CASSPPGFFNEQFF
TRBV20-1	few	.	TRBJ2-6	TGCAGTGCAATCCGGTGGGAAACTGGGGCCAACGTCCTGACTTTC	CSAIRWETGANVLTF
TRBV27	.	.	TRBJ2-7	TGTGCCAGCAGGCAGGGGCGGCACGAGCAGTACTTC	CASRQGRHEQYF
TRBV4-1	few	.	TRBJ2-1	TGCGCCAGCAGCCAAGAGCATAGCTCCTACAATGAGCAGTTCTTC	CASSQEHSSYNEQFF
TRBV27	few	.	TRBJ2-2	TGTGCCAGCAGTTTATTCTTAGCCGGGGAGCTGTTTTTT	CASSLFLAGELFF
TRBV20-1	few	.	TRBJ2-1	TGCAGTGACCAGACCGAGGTGTGCAATGAGCAGTTCTTC	CSDQTEVCNEQFF
TRBV12-3/TRBV12-4	.	.	TRBJ2-1	TGTGCCAGCAGTCCCTGGACGGGGAACAATGAGCAGTTCTTC	CASSPWTGNNEQFF
TRBV7-9	.	.	TRBJ2-2	TGTGCCAGCAGCTTCAGGGGAAACACCGGGGAGCTGTTTTTT	CASSFRGNTGELFF
TRBV7-9	.	TRBD2	TRBJ2-5	TGTGTCAGCAGCTTAGCACAAGGACTAGCTGTGGAGACCCAGTACTTC	CVSSLAQGLAVETQYF
TRBV7-9	.	TRBD1	TRBJ1-2	TGTGCCAGCAGCCCGCTCCCCGGGACAGGGGGCATCTATGGCTACACCTTC	CASSPLPGTGGIYGYTF
TRBV4-3	.	.	TRBJ2-5	TGCGCCAGCAGCCAAGTCGGCAGGGGCACGGAGACCCAGTACTTC	CASSQVGRGTETQYF
TRBV5-1	.	.	TRBJ2-6	TGCGCCAGCAGCTGGGGGCCCGTTATAACCTCTGGGGCCAACGTCCTGACTTTC	CASSWGPVITSGANVLTF
TRBV7-9	.	TRBD1	TRBJ2-5	TGTGCCAGCAGTCCCAGAACAGGGGCTGGGGAGACCCAGTACTTC	CASSPRTGAGETQYF
TRBV6-1	.	TRBD1	TRBJ1-2	TGTGCCAGCAGCAGGACAGGGAAGATAAACTATGGCTACACCTTC	CASSRTGKINYGYTF
TRBV12-3/TRBV12-4	.	TRBD1	TRBJ2-3	TGTGCCAGCAGAATAGGGACAGGGAATTCAGATACGCAGTATTTT	CASRIGTGNSDTQYF
TRBV7-8	few	.	TRBJ2-1	TGTGCCAGCAGCGAACAGGGAACCTACAATGAGCAGTTCTTC	CASSEQGTYNEQFF
TRBV11-2	few	.	TRBJ2-2	TGTGCCAGCAGCTTAGTAGCAGGGCAGCTGTTTTTT	CASSLVAGQLFF
TRBV7-2	few	.	TRBJ2-2	TGTGCCAGCAGCTTTGAAGGATTCACCGGGGAGCTGTTTTTT	CASSFEGFTGELFF
TRBV9	.	.	TRBJ2-3	TGTGCCAGCAGCGTAGCGCAGAGATCCACAGATACGCAGTATTTT	CASSVAQRSTDTQYF
TRBV6-4	many	.	TRBJ2-1	TGTGCCAGCAGTGACGGCACGGACCCCTACAATGAGCAGTTCTTC	CASSDGTDPYNEQFF
TRBV3-1	few	.	TRBJ1-4	TGTGCCACAGAAGGGGATACTGATGAAAAACTGTTTTTT	CATEGDTDEKLFF
TRBV5-1	few	.	TRBJ2-3	TGCGCCAGCAGCTTGGCGGGGTACTACACAGATACGCAGTATTTT	CASSLAGYYTDTQYF
TRBV25-1	few	TRBD1	TRBJ1-6	TGTGCCAGCAGTGGACAGGGTTTTAATTCACCCCTCCACTTT	CASSGQGFNSPLHF
TRBV29-1	.	.	TRBJ1-2	TGCAGCGACGGTCATTATGGCTACACCTTC	CSDGHYGYTF
TRBV6-5	few	.	TRBJ1-4	TGTGCCAGCAGTTACTCGACCAGGGTACCTAATGAAAAACTGTTTTTT	CASSYSTRVPNEKLFF
TRBV4-1	.	.	TRBJ1-2	TGCGCCAGCAGCCAAGAGGGGATGCCTAACTATGGCTACACCTTC	CASSQEGMPNYGYTF
TRBV29-1	.	TRBD1	TRBJ2-6	TGCAGCGTTTCAGGGGGCGGCCACGGGGCCAACGTCCTGACTTTC	CSVSGGGHGANVLTF
TRBV5-1	many	TRBD2	TRBJ2-1	TGCGCCAGCAGCTTAACAGGACTAGGCCCCAATGAGCAGTTCTTC	CASSLTGLGPNEQFF
TRBV12-3/TRBV12-4	.	.	TRBJ2-2	TGTGCCAGCAGTTTAACGGATTCGAACACCGGGGAGCTGTTTTTT	CASSLTDSNTGELFF
TRBV3-1	.	.	TRBJ2-5	TGTGCCAGCAGCCTAGCTTTTGGCAGTACCATGTGGTCCGCTCAAGAGACCCAGTACTTC	CASSLAFGSTMWSAQETQYF
TRBV4-1	few	.	TRBJ2-1	TGCGCCAGCAGCCAAGGAAAGGTCGGGCAGTTCTTC	CASSQGKVGQFF
TRBV5-5	.	.	TRBJ1-2	TGTGCCAGCAGCTCGGACGGAAACCTGCATGGCTACACCTTC	CASSSDGNLHGYTF
TRBV12-3/TRBV12-4	.	.	TRBJ1-2	TGTGCCAGCACTTTAGGCCGTGGGGAGCTCTATGGCTACACCTTC	CASTLGRGELYGYTF
TRBV6-6	few	TRBD2	TRBJ2-3	TGTGCCAGCAGTTACTCGGGGACTAGCGGGGGTGTAGCGTATTTT	CASSYSGTSGGVAYF
TRBV3-1	.	TRBD1	TRBJ1-2	TGTGCCAGCAGCCTCTCGACAGGGAGGGACTACTATGGCTACACCTTC	CASSLSTGRDYYGYTF
TRBV4-1	few	.	TRBJ2-2	TGCGCCAGCAGCCAATACGGGGGCCCCACCGGGGAGCTGTTTTTT	CASSQYGGPTGELFF
TRBV12-3/TRBV12-4	many	.	TRBJ2-3	TGTGCCAGCAGCCCCCACCTCACAGATACGCAGTATTTT	CASSPHLTDTQYF
TRBV12-3/TRBV12-4	many	TRBD1	TRBJ2-3	TGTGCCAGCACCAAGGGACAGGGGGATACGCAGTATTTT	CASTKGQGDTQYF
TRBV7-9	.	TRBD1	TRBJ2-7	TGTGCCAGCAGCGGGGAACCGGGACAGAAGGCCTACGAGCAGTACTTC	CASSGEPGQKAYEQYF
TRBV7-6	few	.	TRBJ1-1	TGTGCCAGCAGCGCGACAGAGAACACTGAAGCTTTCTTT	CASSATENTEAFF